The TCR beta chain under discussion was sequenced for a study of identical twins. Study-wide points: Zero-insertion findings could be partly confounded by invariant cells (MAIT and iNKT cells). Excess low generation probability was seen in twin-shared out-of-frame alpha sequences.

This CDR3 spans 10 amino acids. Germline assignment: CDR1 DFQATT and CDR2 SNEGSKA (reference sequence). Trimming cost V 6 bases and J 13 bases, with 15 bases left between them. One entry per CDR3 protein, called by TCRdb with MiXCR from the 5' RACE reads. Of roughly 1.6 million distinct CDR3 sequences listed, 25% to 35% are singletons. With no exceptions, donors were healthy Caucasians. Points on this clonotype: Its specificity is unknown.

The material sequenced was cord blood. The sequence came from a newborn girl in good health. The chain has TRBV20-1 and TRBJ1-2, with a tentative D call TRBD1 (5 bases). As DNA, the CDR3 is TGCAGTGCCACGGGGCAGGGTACCACCTTC. It yields the protein CSATGQGTTF.